These 7 T cell receptor beta chains share one sample of origin, sequenced in a study of blood T cell repertoires in COVID-19. Measured with immunoSEQ multiplex PCR; TCRdb has only the in-frame clones, and not every one. The sample has more than 200,000 clones, around 83% seen once; the top ten hold roughly 8.7%. Sequences were obtained from peripheral blood. These receptor sequences come from a man aged 35 to 55 with active or convalescent COVID-19.

This clone has only a few counts. Other DNA sequences in this sample translate to the same CDR3. V is TRBV24-1 and J is TRBJ2-7; unclear D gene. The CDR3 is 13 amino acids. The ends were cut back, 3 bases at V and 1 base at J, with 6 bases in the middle. Germline CDR1 KGHDR, CDR2 SFDVKD. Here the CDR3 reads CATSDPNSYEQYF. The CDR3 DNA reads as TGTGCCACCAGTGATCCAAATTCCTACGAGCAGTACTTC.

J is TRBJ1-5 and V is TRBV4-1; no reliable D call. Trimming left V 4 bases short and J 3 bases short, with 13 bases between. CDR1 MGHRA and CDR2 YSYEKL come from the germline V gene. The CDR3 totals 15 residues. In DNA form, the CDR3 reads TGCGCCAGCAGCCGGACTGAGATAGACAATCAGCCCCAGCATTTT. Translating gives CASSRTEIDNQPQHF.

The V call is TRBV12-3 or TRBV12-4, the J call TRBJ1-1; D remains unclear. V was shortened by 5 bases and J by 4 bases, with 11 bases between the two germline ends. CDR3 length: 13 amino acids. This CDR3 is CASSQTRGTEAFF. In nucleotides, the CDR3 is TGTGCCAGCAGTCAGACACGGGGCACTGAAGCTTTCTTT.

The chain joins TRBV7-2 to TRBJ2-3; D is possibly TRBD2 (6 bases). Per germline, CDR1 SGHTA and CDR2 FQGNSA. The CDR3 covers 15 residues. Deletions cut 5 bases from V and 0 bases from J, with 12 bases between. In DNA, the CDR3 is TGTGCCAGCAGCCCAGCGGGCGACAGCACAGATACGCAGTATTTT. Its protein is CASSPAGDSTDTQYF.

This clone was found a few times. The rearrangement uses TRBV19 and TRBJ1-2; D remains ambiguous. V was trimmed by 5 bases and J by 4 bases, leaving 17 bases between them. Germline V gene sequence: CDR1 LNHDA, CDR2 SQIVND (reference sequence). The CDR3 sequence is 15 residues long. This chain's CDR3 is CASSVGLLDSYGYTF. In DNA, the CDR3 is TGTGCCAGTAGTGTAGGGCTTCTCGATTCCTATGGCTACACCTTC. The full variable domain, rest sourced from reference TRBV19 and TRBJ1-2, is DGGITQSPKYLFRKEGQNVTLSCEQNLNHDAMYWYRQDPGQGLRLIYYSQIVNDFQKGDIAEGYSVSREKKESFPLTVTSAQKNPTAFYLCASSVGLLDSYGYTFGSGTRLTVV.

This chain connects TRBV4-2 to TRBJ2-5, with 7 positions matching TRBD2. The CDR3 is 15 amino acids. Trimming took 1 base from V and 1 from J; bases not matched to a gene: 3. In germline, CDR1 is LGHNA, CDR2 YNFKEQ. The CDR3 spells CASSQASGGQETQYF. CDR3 DNA sequence: TGTGCCAGCAGCCAAGCTTCGGGGGGCCAAGAGACCCAGTACTTC.

In its sample, this clone was seen a few times. The chain uses TRBV2 and TRBJ1-2, with 7 bases identical to TRBD1. The ends lost 2 bases at V and 8 bases at J; junction bases unmatched: 5. This CDR3 contains 13 residues. Germline CDR1 is SNHLY and CDR2 is FYNNEI. In DNA form, the CDR3 reads TGTGCCAGCAGTGAAAGGGGGCGACGGGGCTACACCTTC. Protein: CASSERGRRGYTF.